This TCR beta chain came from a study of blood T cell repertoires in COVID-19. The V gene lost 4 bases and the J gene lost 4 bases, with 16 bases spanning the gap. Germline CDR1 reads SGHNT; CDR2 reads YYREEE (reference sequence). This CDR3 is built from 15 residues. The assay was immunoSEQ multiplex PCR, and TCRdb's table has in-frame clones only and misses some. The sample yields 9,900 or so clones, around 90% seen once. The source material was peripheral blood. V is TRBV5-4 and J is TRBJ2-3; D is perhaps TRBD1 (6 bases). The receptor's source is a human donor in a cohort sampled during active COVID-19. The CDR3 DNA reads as TGTGCCAGCAGCGCCGGTGGGGGCGGGTCAGATACGCAGTATTTT. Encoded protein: CASSAGGGGSDTQYF.